This is a list of T cell receptor beta chains from one sample in a study of control samples from healthy donors and cancer patients. Produced via immunoSEQ multiplex PCR; TCRdb's table is partial and in-frame only. The sample consists of 82,000 or so clones, approximately 94% of them appearing once. The sample consisted of blood. These receptor sequences come from a woman between 18 and 29 years old in good health. The CDR3 runs from the conserved cysteine through the conserved F or W.

CASSFSINTNTEAFF | TRBV5-6
CASNIGGRGGYTF | TRBV28
CASSDGTEAFF | TRBV10-1
CASERQGDQPQHF | TRBV28
CASSLGTGIYGYTF | TRBV11-2
CASISLSSYNEQFF | TRBV27
CAIRAGYGELFF | TRBV6-6
CASSISRTAGNTIYF | TRBV19
CASSLGPGTGQETQYF | TRBV28
CASSPIGRGGTEAFF | TRBV5-6
CASSSPGLAGYAQYF | TRBV28
CASSLSPGRGNTIYF | TRBV5-6
CASSLGDRANYGYTF | TRBV5-1
CASSTRSVDEQFF | TRBV13
CASSPPLYGYTF | TRBV7-9
CSVALGQVNTEAFF | TRBV29-1
CASSDYLAAGELFF | TRBV7-3
CASSPLTGWNEKLFF | TRBV28
CASSQDRRVGGYGYTF | TRBV14
CSGDRLAGEQFF | TRBV29-1
CASSPTGVPGELFF | TRBV11-3
CASSAIGRSYGYTF | TRBV18
CASSLSPDRANTGELFF | TRBV7-3
CASNWGTSGSTDTQYF | TRBV19
CASSYLTGGHGYTF | TRBV5-8
CASSGEVQTSF | TRBV2
CASSTPGQGIAGYTF | TRBV6-5
CASSLGPGAGNEQFF | TRBV5-4
CASRGVGFGANVLTF | TRBV3-1/TRBV3-2
CASTLTDSRGELFF | TRBV2
CASSFLSGANVLTF | TRBV28
CASSYTSGFEGYTF | TRBV7-9
CAISPRRGDTEAFF | TRBV10-3
CASRILQKGRTDTQYF | TRBV28
CASSFPTSSGASSTDTQYF | TRBV5-5
CASSTGSGTGDEKLFF | TRBV5-1
CASSAVPHEQYF | TRBV28
CATSDVTVRGELFF | TRBV24-1
CASRWTRGSSSPLHF | TRBV28
CASSQCDSHYGYTF | TRBV23-1
CASSEEWVRNTIYF | TRBV2
CASRVSSGNTIYF | TRBV7-9
CASSDSSGADTQYF | TRBV6-4
CASSQLAGSGANVLTF | TRBV4-2
CASSLSGAPETQYF | TRBV7-8
CASSLWNTEAFF | TRBV28
CASSQVGTGRAGELFF | TRBV4-3
CASSLDSRDNEQFF | TRBV11-2
CASSIRFRAGAPDTQYF | TRBV19
CASSQKTSAIYEQYF | TRBV18
CASSYSIEGGHEQYF | TRBV6-5
CASRYSSGTYEQYF | TRBV2
CASSFSKDRVGQPQHF | TRBV27
CASSQGVYYGYTF | TRBV3-1/TRBV3-2
CASRRTGSGELFF | TRBV27
CASSPLRGQGAENEKLFF | TRBV14
CASSVESGTEAFF | TRBV2
CAISGPQETQYF | TRBV10-3
CASSTGTSNYEQYF | TRBV7-2
CVSSLSWGGVETQYF | TRBV27